This TCR beta chain was captured in a study of blood T cells in healthy people across ages. This clonotype was found a few times. Germline assignment: CDR1 SGHTA and CDR2 FQGNSA. The CDR3 spans 14 residues. Trimming removed 6 bases at V and 1 base at J, with 13 bases between. Together with a sample-barcoded 5' primer, a J-beta primer mix was included in a second PCR lasting about 7 to 11 cycles. Using its own MiXCR run on the 5' RACE reads, TCRdb lists one record per CDR3 protein. The data contain more than 650,000 distinct CDR3 sequences, 25% to 30% of them singletons. This same sample was also taken into another study, of T cells of mothers and their children.

Material for sequencing was blood. The gene calls are TRBV7-2 and TRBJ2-7; no clear D. The sequence came from a boy aged 5-17 years in good health. The chain's CDR3 is CASSPRRQSYEQYF. The CDR3 coding sequence is TGTGCCAGCAGTCCCCGCAGACAATCCTACGAGCAGTACTTC.